The 20 T cell receptor beta chains in this list originate from one sample, sequenced in a study of blood T cell repertoires in COVID-19. Libraries were prepared by immunoSEQ multiplex PCR; TCRdb keeps only in-frame clonotypes and omits some of them. This table holds 100,000 to 110,000 clones, around four fifths found once. Sequencing was performed on peripheral blood. These receptors were obtained from a woman aged 70-85 years with acute or convalescent COVID-19.

The sample holds a few counts of this clone. The chain has TRBV19 and TRBJ2-2; perhaps TRBD2 as D (6 bases). The CDR3 is 17 amino acids. Trimming stripped 3 bases from V and 4 bases from J, with 18 bases between. CDR1 and CDR2 from the germline V gene are LNHDA and SQIVND (reference sequence). In nucleotides, the CDR3 is TGTGCCAGTAGTATGGGGCGGAGGGATGGGGCCACCGGGGAGCTGTTTTTT. Translating gives CASSMGRRDGATGELFF.

CDR3 sequence (DNA): TGTGCCAGCAGCTTAGGGGGGGGCGCTAATGAAAAACTGTTTTTT. Its protein is CASSLGGGANEKLFF. The chain employs TRBV7-2 and TRBJ1-4; possibly TRBD1 for D (6 bases). CDR3 length equals 15 residues. V was trimmed by 1 base and J by 3 bases, leaving 9 bases between them. The V gene's germline CDR1 is SGHTA and CDR2 FQGNSA.

This clone was found a few times. J is TRBJ1-1 and V is TRBV19, with D maybe TRBD1 (5 bases). Germline CDR1 reads LNHDA; CDR2 reads SQIVND (reference sequence). The CDR3 covers 13 residues. Between the trimmed V and J ends, which lost 6 bases and 7 bases, there was a span of 15 bases. The CDR3 DNA follows: TGTGCCAGTAGCCCTCAGGGAAGCCTTGAAGCTTTCTTT. It codes for CASSPQGSLEAFF.

The V call is TRBV4-1, the J call TRBJ2-3; 10 bases align to TRBD2. Per germline, CDR1 MGHRA and CDR2 YSYEKL. Unmatched junction bases numbered 7, after V lost 3 bases and J lost 4 bases. The CDR3 extends over 16 amino acids. The CDR3 coding sequence is TGCGCCAGCAGCCAGGTGGTAGCGGGGGGCTCAGATACGCAGTATTTT. Residues: CASSQVVAGGSDTQYF.

The chain has TRBV3-1 (or the pseudogene TRBV3-2) and TRBJ2-7, with 10 bases matching TRBD2. Germline trimming cut 9 bases from V and 2 bases from J; bases unmatched to any gene: 4. CDR1 is LGHDT, CDR2 YNNKEL, per germline (reference sequence). This CDR3 spans 13 amino acids. The DNA of the CDR3 is TGTGCCAGTACTACTAGCGGGGCCTACGAGCAGTACTTC. Translating gives CASTTSGAYEQYF.

This chain joins TRBV29-1 and TRBJ1-1; 7 nucleotides agree with TRBD1. The CDR3 totals 11 residues. The germline V gene has CDR1 SQVTM and CDR2 ANQGSEA. V lost 5 bases to trimming and J lost 8 bases; unmatched junction nucleotides: 5. The CDR3 protein is CSVLQGLEAFF. CDR3 DNA: TGCAGCGTTCTACAGGGGTTGGAAGCTTTCTTT.

This clone has only one observation. The chain recombines TRBV4-2 with TRBJ1-1; 8 bases match TRBD1. Trimming took 5 bases from V and 3 from J; bases not matched to a gene: 11. Germline CDR1 reads LGHNA; CDR2 reads YNFKEQ. The CDR3 has 16 residues. The CDR3 sequence is CASSSGGKDRDTEAFF. The CDR3 region has the DNA TGTGCCAGCAGCTCAGGGGGTAAGGACAGGGACACTGAAGCTTTCTTT.

The V and J genes are TRBV6-6 and TRBJ2-5; D is perhaps TRBD1 (6 bases). This CDR3 is 14 amino acids long. The V gene's germline CDR1 is MNHNY and CDR2 SVGAGI (reference sequence). The ends were cut back, 5 bases at V and 3 bases at J, with 13 bases in the middle. The CDR3 loop is CASSRRGREETQYF. The DNA of the CDR3 is TGTGCCAGCAGTCGCAGGGGAAGGGAAGAGACCCAGTACTTC.

There are a few counts of this clone. V gene TRBV6-1 combines with J gene TRBJ2-1, with D tentatively TRBD2 (5 bases). Trimming removed 3 bases from V and 6 bases from J, with 12 bases in between. The germline gives CDR1 MNHNS, CDR2 SASEGT. The CDR3 covers 14 residues. The DNA for the CDR3 is TGTGCCAGCAGTGATCTACGCGGGTCCAATGAGCAGTTCTTC. The encoded protein is CASSDLRGSNEQFF.

The CDR3 is CASQRPGQVNYGYTF. In nucleotides, the CDR3 is TGTGCCAGCCAACGCCCGGGACAGGTGAACTATGGCTACACCTTC. V usage is TRBV19 and J usage is TRBJ1-2, with 8 nucleotides matching TRBD1. Germline trimming cut 9 bases from V and 2 bases from J; bases unmatched to any gene: 11. This CDR3 is 15 amino acids long. CDR1 and CDR2 (germline): LNHDA, SQIVND (reference sequence).

This clone has at least ten counts. The chain is built from TRBV6-6 and TRBJ2-5; tentatively, D is TRBD1 (5 bases). V was shortened by 2 bases and J by 4 bases, with 14 bases between the two germline ends. The germline CDR1 and CDR2 sequences are MNHNY and SVGAGI (reference sequence). The CDR3 runs 15 residues. Written as DNA, the CDR3 is TGTGCCAGCAGTTACCCTGCTGGACAAGGAGAGACCCAGTACTTC. This sequence encodes CASSYPAGQGETQYF.

This clone was detected only once. The gene calls are TRBV19 and TRBJ1-1, with no clear D. Germline CDR1 reads LNHDA; CDR2 reads SQIVND (reference sequence). V was shortened by 4 bases and J by 3 bases, with 15 bases between the two germline ends. The CDR3 runs 15 residues. The CDR3 loop reads CASSTSSGRDTEAFF. For the CDR3, the DNA is TGTGCCAGTAGTACGTCCAGTGGGCGGGACACTGAAGCTTTCTTT.

The gene calls are TRBV14 and TRBJ1-1; D may be TRBD1 (6 bases). The CDR3 contains 14 residues. V lost 2 bases to trimming and J lost 4 bases, with 11 bases between them. The V gene's germline CDR1 is SGHDN and CDR2 FVKESK. This CDR3 is CASSQNRAVTEAFF. In nucleotides, the CDR3 is TGTGCCAGCAGCCAAAACAGGGCGGTCACTGAAGCTTTCTTT.

This chain links TRBV3-1 (or the pseudogene TRBV3-2) with TRBJ1-6; D possibly corresponds to TRBD1 (6 bases). CDR3 length equals 15 residues. Germline assignment: CDR1 LGHDT and CDR2 YNNKEL (reference sequence). The V end was cut by 0 bases, the J end by 8 bases, with 11 bases between. The CDR3 spells CASSQEGRGDSPLHF. The CDR3 DNA reads as TGTGCCAGCAGCCAAGAGGGCAGGGGTGATTCACCCCTCCACTTT.

The chain links TRBV19 to TRBJ1-1; D is ambiguous. Germline lookup yields CDR1 LNHDA and CDR2 SQIVND (reference sequence). V lost 2 bases and J 1 base, leaving 8 bases between the germline ends. This CDR3 is 14 amino acids long. CDR3 loop: CASSITTANTEAFF. The CDR3 DNA reads TGTGCCAGTAGTATAACCACAGCGAACACTGAAGCTTTCTTT.

V usage is TRBV12-5 and J usage is TRBJ2-1; 11 positions agree with TRBD1. Germline V gives CDR1 LGHNT, CDR2 FRNRAP. The CDR3 runs to 14 residues. V was pared by 4 bases and J by 8 bases, with 4 bases of the junction left unmatched. CDR3 coding DNA: TGTGCTAGTGGTTGGACAGGGGGCTTGGATGAGCAGTTCTTC. It encodes CASGWTGGLDEQFF.

The chain carries TRBV5-6 and TRBJ1-1; tentative D call: TRBD1 (5 bases). V was cut by 6 bases and J by 5 bases, with 11 bases left in between. This CDR3 comprises 12 residues. CDR1 is SGHDT, CDR2 YYEEEE, per germline. The DNA for the CDR3 is TGTGCCAGCAACCTAAGGGGAACTGAAGCTTTCTTT. It specifies CASNLRGTEAFF.

This chain links TRBV10-2 with TRBJ1-2; 7 bases align to TRBD1. CDR3 length: 13 amino acids. Trimming at V came to 7 bases and at J to 8 bases, leaving 10 bases not matched to a gene. CDR1 is WSHSY, CDR2 SAAADI, per germline. This CDR3 reads CASTQGQTRGYTF. The CDR3 coding sequence is TGCGCCAGCACGCAGGGACAGACTCGCGGCTACACCTTC.

This chain links TRBV12-3 or TRBV12-4 with TRBJ1-2; 7 nucleotides agree with TRBD1. CDR3 length equals 12 residues. Germline trimming cut 10 bases from V and 0 bases from J; bases unmatched to any gene: 2. This CDR3 is CAIGTANYGYTF. In nucleotides, the CDR3 is TGTGCCATCGGGACAGCTAACTATGGCTACACCTTC.

This chain connects TRBV30 to TRBJ2-2; 9 bases match TRBD1. The CDR3 runs 15 residues. Germline lookup yields CDR1 GTSNPN and CDR2 SVGIG (reference sequence). The junction had 7 bases not matched to a gene; V was cut back by 3 bases and J by 5 bases. As DNA, the CDR3 is TGTGCCTGGAGCCTTACAGGGGGCGAAACCGGGGAGCTGTTTTTT. Translation gives CAWSLTGGETGELFF.